This TCR beta chain was obtained from a study of blood T cell repertoires in COVID-19. Study details: In each case, the material was cDNA or gDNA derived from T cells, B-cell-depleted T cells, or PBMCs.

Authors' processing steps: Amplification of reference gene primers was used by the study to estimate nucleated cell counts. Assay used: immunoSEQ multiplex PCR; TCRdb lists only in-frame clones, some missing. That table furnishes V, J and clone size, whereas the DNA furnished D and trimming. Of about 170,000 clones listed, about nine tenths are singletons. V trimming: 4 bases; J trimming: 8 bases; junction bases outside the gene matches: 8. This CDR3 has 15 residues. Looked up from germline, CDR1 is SGHNT and CDR2 is YENEEA. The rearrangement uses TRBV11-3 and TRBJ2-1; TRBD2 matches at 10 bases. The clonotype comes from a man younger than 40 with COVID-19, enrolled during active disease. Sequencing was done on a sample of peripheral blood. CDR3 sequence reads: CASSSRLAGPHEQFF. CDR3 nucleotide sequence: TGTGCCAGCAGCTCCCGACTAGCGGGTCCCCATGAGCAGTTCTTC.